This T cell receptor (beta chain) was observed in a study of cytomegalovirus exposure and HLA in healthy donors. Across the whole study: Some 85 million unique TCRs, all from HLA-typed donors, were included in an early release of the data.

The PCR was carried out with 60 Vbeta primers and 13 Jbeta primers. Libraries were prepared by immunoSEQ multiplex PCR; TCRdb keeps only in-frame clonotypes and omits some of them. The sample lists roughly 80,000 clones, around 82% occurring once. Donors showed nominal health when sampled, although they likely had unrecorded immune exposures. V was cut by 3 bases and J by 2 bases, with 10 bases left in between. The CDR3 consists of 14 residues. CDR1 and CDR2 from the germline V gene are ENHRY and SYGVKD. The material sequenced was PBMCs. The chain has TRBV10-3 and TRBJ1-2; no clear D gene. The sequence was collected from a man aged 35-49 years in good health and CMV-seronegative. This CDR3 reads CAISEGRENYGYTF. CDR3 DNA sequence: TGTGCCATCAGTGAAGGGAGGGAAAACTATGGCTACACCTTC.